These 21 T cell receptor beta chains were all obtained from the same sample, sequenced in a study of vaccination and CD4 T cells after COVID-19. The antigens these receptors bind are not known. The treatment here: approximately 9-day PBMC culture with coronavirus spike peptide pools or control peptides (ViraFEST assay). Harvesting of the unexposed donor's CD4+ T cells predated the COVID-19 pandemic (2011-2018). Cultured CD4+ T-cell DNA underwent Oncomine TCR Beta short-read sequencing. Via MiXCR, TCRdb re-called the PCR reads, giving one row per CDR3 protein. The sample shows approximately 5,000 distinct CDR3 sequences, 28% of them seen only once. The sequenced sample was CD4+ T cells from blood, cultured in vitro. The receptors stem from a human donor in good health.

The rearrangement uses TRBV6-1 and TRBJ1-5; perhaps TRBD1 as D (5 bases). The CDR3 is made up of 13 amino acids. Germline CDR1 MNHNS, CDR2 SASEGT. Trimming pared 6 bases from V and 1 base from J, leaving 7 bases between. CDR3 in DNA: TGTGCCAGCAGATCAGGGAGCAATCAGCCCCAGCATTTT. Amino acid sequence: CASRSGSNQPQHF.

The sample holds a few counts of this clonotype. The chain couples TRBV12-3 or TRBV12-4 to TRBJ2-7; D assignment may be TRBD1 or TRBD2 (5 bases each). V lost 6 bases and J lost 4, with 16 bases in between. The CDR3 spans 14 residues. The CDR3 sequence: CASRPPGRTYEQYF. The DNA for the CDR3 is TGTGCCAGCAGACCACCGGGACGGACGTACGAGCAGTACTTC.

On this clonotype itself: This may arise from a read error, as a much more abundant clone is one base away. The chain uses TRBV20-1 and TRBJ2-5; D unclear. In germline, CDR1 is DFQATT, CDR2 SNEGSKA (reference sequence). The CDR3 is made up of 11 amino acids. Trimming removed 4 bases from V and 7 bases from J, with 10 bases in between. CDR3 sequence reads: CSATLEGTQYF. CDR3 coding DNA: TGCAGTGCTACCTTGGAAGGGACCCAGTACTTC.

The chain has TRBV7-8 and TRBJ2-1; 9 nucleotides match TRBD2. The CDR3 loop spans 19 amino acids. Germline values: CDR1 SGHVS, CDR2 FQNEAQ. J gave up 6 bases and V 2 bases, and 17 bases lay outside the gene matches. The CDR3 DNA follows: TGTGCCAGCAGCTTATTCAGAACCTCTGGCGGGGGGGCCTCCAATGAGCAGTTCTTC. Its protein product is CASSLFRTSGGGASNEQFF.

The gene calls are TRBV11-2 and TRBJ2-3; 8 bases align to TRBD2. The junction had 7 bases not matched to a gene; V was cut back by 4 bases and J by 4 bases. The CDR3 has 15 residues. CDR1 and CDR2 (germline): SGHAT, FQNNGV. The DNA of the CDR3 is TGTGCCAGCAGCTCCCGGGGACTAGGGGCAGATACGCAGTATTTT. Translated, it gives CASSSRGLGADTQYF.

This clonotype is labeled medium-sized. The genes are TRBV6-1 and TRBJ1-2, with D maybe TRBD1 (6 bases). V was shortened by 6 bases and J by 2 bases, with 10 bases between the two germline ends. CDR3 length: 13 amino acids. From germline, CDR1 is MNHNS and CDR2 SASEGT. The CDR3 nucleotides are TGTGCCAGCAGAGCGGACAGAAACTATGGCTACACCTTC. It yields the protein CASRADRNYGYTF.

By share, this clonotype ranks as medium-sized (0.01 to 0.1%). The V and J genes are TRBV7-6 and TRBJ1-6; D unresolved. The CDR3 extends over 14 amino acids. The germline V and J ends were trimmed by 4 bases and 8 bases, with 12 bases remaining between them. Germline CDR1 reads SGHVS; CDR2 reads FNYEAQ. CDR3 bases: TGTGCCAGCAGCTGGCCTGGAGACGATTCACCCCTCCACTTT. Translation: CASSWPGDDSPLHF. Full variable domain (remainder filled in from reference TRBV7-6 and TRBJ1-6): GAGVSQSPRYKVTKRGQDVALRCDPISGHVSLYWYRQALGQGPEFLTYFNYEAQQDKSGLPNDRFSAERPEGSISTLTIQRTEQRDSAMYRCASSWPGDDSPLHFGNGTRLTVT.

This chain uses TRBV6-5 with TRBJ1-5; 12 bases are shared with TRBD1. CDR1 and CDR2 from the germline V gene are MNHEY and SVGAGI. The CDR3 is 15 amino acids. V dropped 4 bases and J dropped 3; count of bases not matched to a gene: 1. CDR3 DNA sequence: TGTGCCAGCAGTTGGGACAGGGGGCCCAATCAGCCCCAGCATTTT. Protein sequence: CASSWDRGPNQPQHF.

This clonotype was observed a handful of times. V is TRBV19 and J is TRBJ1-6; D is ambiguous. Germline V gene lookup returns CDR1 LNHDA and CDR2 SQIVND (reference sequence). V lost 5 bases and J 8 bases, leaving 13 bases between the germline ends. This CDR3 has 14 residues. Here the CDR3 reads CASSPARMHSPLHF. In DNA form, the CDR3 reads TGTGCCAGTAGTCCAGCTCGAATGCATTCACCCCTCCACTTT. Full variable domain (remainder filled in from reference TRBV19 and TRBJ1-6): DGGITQSPKYLFRKEGQNVTLSCEQNLNHDAMYWYRQDPGQGLRLIYYSQIVNDFQKGDIAEGYSVSREKKESFPLTVTSAQKNPTAFYLCASSPARMHSPLHFGNGTRLTVT.

The chain combines TRBV18 with TRBJ1-1; a weak D match, TRBD1 (5 bases). CDR1 is KGHSH and CDR2 is LQKENI in the germline V gene. The V end lost 5 bases, the J end lost 1 base, and 8 bases lay between the germline ends. This CDR3 region has 13 residues. DNA for the CDR3: TGTGCCAGCTCAGCACAGGAGAACACTGAAGCTTTCTTT. This encodes CASSAQENTEAFF.

The CDR3 DNA follows: TGTGCCAGCAGCAAAGCAACAGGTTACTACGAGCAGTACTTC. Residues: CASSKATGYYEQYF. The rearrangement joins TRBV27 to TRBJ2-7, with a possible D match to TRBD1 (5 bases). CDR1 is MNHEY and CDR2 is SMNVEV in the germline V gene (reference sequence). Trimming took 6 bases from V and 3 from J, leaving 15 bases between them. This CDR3 comprises 14 residues.

This clonotype turned up a few times. This chain joins TRBV7-9 and TRBJ1-1; possibly TRBD1 for D (6 bases). Trimming pared 1 base from V and 11 bases from J, leaving 14 bases between. Germline CDR1 reads SEHNR; CDR2 reads FQNEAQ (reference sequence). The CDR3 contains 13 residues. The CDR3 DNA follows: TGTGCCAGCAGCTTAGAGGACAGCCCGCCTGCTTTCTTT. This codes for CASSLEDSPPAFF.

This clonotype turned up a few times. The CDR3: CASSLDRNNSPLHF. The CDR3 nucleotides read TGTGCCAGCAGCCTCGACAGGAATAATTCACCCCTCCACTTT. V is TRBV5-4 and J is TRBJ1-6; TRBD1 is a possible D gene (6 bases). Germline V gene data show CDR1 as SGHNT and CDR2 as YYREEE (reference sequence). V was clipped by 4 bases and J by 5 bases, with 10 bases between them. The CDR3 is 14 residues long.

Within the sample, this clonotype is medium-sized. The CDR3 bases are TGTGCCAGCAGGGGGACAGCCTACAATGAGCAGTTCTTC. Amino acids: CASRGTAYNEQFF. V gene TRBV7-9 combines with J gene TRBJ2-1; 7 bases line up with TRBD1. This CDR3 has 13 amino acids. Trimming removed 6 bases from V and 2 bases from J; junction bases left unmatched: 1. Germline loops: CDR1 SEHNR, CDR2 FQNEAQ (reference sequence).

The rearrangement joins TRBV6-4 to TRBJ2-2; the match to TRBD2 covers 9 bases. The J segment lost 3 bases and the V segment lost 2 bases, leaving 4 bases of the junction unmatched. The germline V gene encodes CDR1 MRHNA and CDR2 SNTAGT. CDR3 length: 16 amino acids. The CDR3 here is CASSDKRGADTGELFF. The CDR3 nucleotides are TGTGCCAGCAGTGACAAGCGGGGGGCTGACACCGGGGAGCTGTTTTTT.

This clonotype was recorded a few times. The chain joins TRBV24-1 to TRBJ2-2, with a tentative D call TRBD2 (6 bases). The CDR3 sequence is 15 residues long. Trimming took off 2 bases at V and 4 bases at J, with 10 bases between the two ends. CDR1 KGHDR and CDR2 SFDVKD come from the germline V gene. DNA for the CDR3: TGTGCCACCAGTGATTCCGGGAGCGGCACCGGGGAGCTGTTTTTT. This sequence encodes CATSDSGSGTGELFF.

This chain connects TRBV6-4 to TRBJ2-1, with D perhaps TRBD1 or TRBD2 (5 bases each). Germline V gene sequence: CDR1 MRHNA, CDR2 SNTAGT. This CDR3 spans 13 amino acids. Between the trimmed V and J ends, which lost 0 bases and 5 bases, there was a span of 5 bases. CDR3 amino acids: CASSDSGHNEQFF. The CDR3 DNA follows: TGTGCCAGCAGTGACTCGGGACACAATGAGCAGTTCTTC.

The chain has TRBV5-4 and TRBJ1-1, with 9 bases matching TRBD1. Germline V gene data show CDR1 as SGHNT and CDR2 as YYREEE (reference sequence). Trimming removed 4 bases from V and 7 bases from J; junction bases left unmatched: 17. This CDR3 is built from 17 residues. CDR3 nucleotide sequence: TGTGCCAGCAGCCCAACACCAATGGACAGGGGCCGCGGTGAAGCTTTCTTT. As protein: CASSPTPMDRGRGEAFF.

V usage is TRBV19 and J usage is TRBJ2-2, with 8 bases fitting TRBD1. The CDR3 consists of 14 residues. Germline assignment: CDR1 LNHDA and CDR2 SQIVND (reference sequence). V trimming: 6 bases; J trimming: 3 bases; junction bases outside the gene matches: 3. Written as DNA, the CDR3 is TGTGCCAGTAGGACAGGGGCGCACACCGGGGAGCTGTTTTTT. This codes for CASRTGAHTGELFF.

The chain uses TRBV5-6 and TRBJ1-2; the D is unclear. The germline V and J ends were trimmed by 1 base and 3 bases, with 10 bases remaining between them. This CDR3 comprises 14 residues. Per germline, CDR1 SGHDT and CDR2 YYEEEE. CDR3 amino acids: CASSLRRPHYGYTF. The CDR3 coding sequence is TGTGCCAGCAGCTTGAGACGGCCCCACTATGGCTACACCTTC.

This chain uses TRBV11-2 with TRBJ2-7; the D gene is possibly TRBD2 (6 bases). The germline V and J ends were trimmed by 1 base and 2 bases, with 12 bases remaining between them. Germline-derived CDR1 and CDR2 are SGHAT and FQNNGV. This CDR3 comprises 15 residues. The CDR3, as DNA: TGTGCCAGCAGCTTAGGCGGGGTCCCAACCTACGAGCAGTACTTC. It yields the protein CASSLGGVPTYEQYF.